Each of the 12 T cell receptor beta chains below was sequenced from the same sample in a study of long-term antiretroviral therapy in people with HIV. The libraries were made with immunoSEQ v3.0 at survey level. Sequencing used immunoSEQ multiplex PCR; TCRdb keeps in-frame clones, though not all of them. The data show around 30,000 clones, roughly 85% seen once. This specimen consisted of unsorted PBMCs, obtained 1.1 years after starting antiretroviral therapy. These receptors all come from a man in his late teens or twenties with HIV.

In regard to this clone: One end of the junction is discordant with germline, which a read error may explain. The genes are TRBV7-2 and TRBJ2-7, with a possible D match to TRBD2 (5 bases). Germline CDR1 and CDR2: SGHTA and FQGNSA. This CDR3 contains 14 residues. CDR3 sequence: CASSLARAAYEQYF. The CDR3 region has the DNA TGTGCCAGCAGTTTAGCGAGGGCGGCCTACGAGCAGTACTTC.

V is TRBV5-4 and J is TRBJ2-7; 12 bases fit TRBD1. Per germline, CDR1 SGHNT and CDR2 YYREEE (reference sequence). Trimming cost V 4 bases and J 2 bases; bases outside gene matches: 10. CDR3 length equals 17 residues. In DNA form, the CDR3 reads TGTGCCAGCAGCCCCGGGACAGGGGGCCTTGAGACCTACGAGCAGTACTTC. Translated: CASSPGTGGLETYEQYF.

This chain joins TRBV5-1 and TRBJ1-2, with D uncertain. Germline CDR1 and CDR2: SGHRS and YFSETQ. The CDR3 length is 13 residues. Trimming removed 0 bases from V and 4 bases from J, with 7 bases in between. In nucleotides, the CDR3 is TGCGCCAGCAGCTTGGGGCCTTCCTATGGCTACACCTTC. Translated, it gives CASSLGPSYGYTF.

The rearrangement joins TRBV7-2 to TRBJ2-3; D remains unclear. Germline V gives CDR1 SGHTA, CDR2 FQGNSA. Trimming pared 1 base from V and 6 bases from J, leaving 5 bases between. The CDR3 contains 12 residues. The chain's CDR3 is CASSLDLDTQYF. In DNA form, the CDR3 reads TGTGCCAGCAGCTTAGATTTGGATACGCAGTATTTT.

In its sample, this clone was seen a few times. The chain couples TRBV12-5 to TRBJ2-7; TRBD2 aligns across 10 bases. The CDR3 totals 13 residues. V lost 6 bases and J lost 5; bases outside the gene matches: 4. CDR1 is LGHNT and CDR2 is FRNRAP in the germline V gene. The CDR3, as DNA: TGTGCTAGTGGAGAGCGGGGGGGCGACGAGCAGTACTTC. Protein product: CASGERGGDEQYF.

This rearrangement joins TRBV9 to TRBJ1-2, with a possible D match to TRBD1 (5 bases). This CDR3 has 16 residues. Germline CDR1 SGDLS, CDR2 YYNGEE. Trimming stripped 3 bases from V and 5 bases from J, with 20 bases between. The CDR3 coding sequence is TGTGCCAGCAGCGATAGCCCGGGACGACCTTTATATGGCTACACCTTC. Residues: CASSDSPGRPLYGYTF.

The CDR3 here is CASSQDNTEQFF. CDR3 DNA sequence: TGTGCCAGCAGCCAAGACAATACTGAGCAGTTCTTC. The gene calls are TRBV4-2 and TRBJ2-1, with D hard to call. The germline gives CDR1 LGHNA, CDR2 YNFKEQ. V was trimmed by 0 bases and J by 9 bases, leaving 6 bases between them. There are 12 residues in the CDR3.

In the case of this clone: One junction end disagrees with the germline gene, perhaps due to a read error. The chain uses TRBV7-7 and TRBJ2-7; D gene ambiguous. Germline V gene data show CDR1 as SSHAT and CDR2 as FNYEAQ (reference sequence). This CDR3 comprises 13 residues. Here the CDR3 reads CASSLDTGYEQYF. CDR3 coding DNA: TGTGCTAGCAGCTTAGATACGGGCTACGAGCAGTACTTC.

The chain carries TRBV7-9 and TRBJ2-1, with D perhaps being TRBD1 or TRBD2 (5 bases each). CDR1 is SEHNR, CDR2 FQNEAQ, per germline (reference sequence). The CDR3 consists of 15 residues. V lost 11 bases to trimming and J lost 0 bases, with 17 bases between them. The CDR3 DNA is TGTGCCGAAAGGGGCTCGGGGAGCTCCTACAATGAGCAGTTCTTC. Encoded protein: CAERGSGSSYNEQFF. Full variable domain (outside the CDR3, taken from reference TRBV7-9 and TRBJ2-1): DTGVSQNPRHKITKRGQNVTFRCDPISEHNRLYWYRQTLGQGPEFLTYFQNEAQLEKSRLLSDRFSAERPKGSFSTLEIQRTEQGDSAMYLCAERGSGSSYNEQFFGPGTRLTVL.

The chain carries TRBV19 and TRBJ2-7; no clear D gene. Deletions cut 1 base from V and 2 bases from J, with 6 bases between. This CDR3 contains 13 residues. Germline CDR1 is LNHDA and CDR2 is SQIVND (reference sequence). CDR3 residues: CASSIAAPYEQYF. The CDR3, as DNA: TGTGCCAGTAGTATAGCGGCCCCCTACGAGCAGTACTTC.

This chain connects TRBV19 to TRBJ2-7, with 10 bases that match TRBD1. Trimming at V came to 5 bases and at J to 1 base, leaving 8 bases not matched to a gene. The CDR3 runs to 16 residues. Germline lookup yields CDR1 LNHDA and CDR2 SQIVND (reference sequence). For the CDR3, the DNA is TGTGCCAGTAGTCTCGGGACAGGGGAAAAGTCCTACGAGCAGTACTTC. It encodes CASSLGTGEKSYEQYF.

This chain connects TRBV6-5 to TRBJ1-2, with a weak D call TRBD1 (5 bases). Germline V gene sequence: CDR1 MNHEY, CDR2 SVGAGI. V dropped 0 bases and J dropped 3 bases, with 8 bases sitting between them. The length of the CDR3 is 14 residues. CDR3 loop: CASSYSTAYYGYTF. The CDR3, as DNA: TGTGCCAGCAGTTACTCGACAGCCTACTATGGCTACACCTTC.